Listed below are T cell receptor beta chains from one sample, sequenced in a study of T cell clonotyping in hematopoietic cell transplantation. Repertoires were generated with immunoSEQ multiplex PCR, while TCRdb's copy carries only in-frame clones and drops some. The sample carries fewer than 70,000 clones, 94% recorded once. The material sequenced was peripheral blood mononuclear cells. These receptors originate from a man aged 50 to 59 in good health. Some clones in this sample may be carry-over from other donors' samples. CDR3s include the opening cysteine and the closing phenylalanine or tryptophan. Each record gives: V gene, J gene, CDR3 protein.

V: TRBV7-9; J: TRBJ2-1; CDR3: CASSLSASRLAEQFF
V: TRBV29-1; J: TRBJ2-1; CDR3: CSVEGTTYNEQFF
V: TRBV7-3; J: TRBJ1-4; CDR3: CASSPTWTGGWEKLFF
V: TRBV29-1; J: TRBJ2-7; CDR3: CSVSPPASYEQYF
V: TRBV2; J: TRBJ2-7; CDR3: CASSAGTVPDEQYF
V: TRBV6-5; J: TRBJ1-3; CDR3: CASSPTFSRQNTIYF
V: TRBV2; J: TRBJ1-3; CDR3: CASSEIGRGARGNTIYF
V: TRBV10-3; J: TRBJ2-7; CDR3: CAIRSGSSYEQYF
V: TRBV6-5; J: TRBJ1-1; CDR3: CASSYELNTEAFF
V: TRBV5-1; J: TRBJ2-4; CDR3: CASSLSGRRNIQYF
V: TRBV5-1; J: TRBJ1-2; CDR3: CASSLEQGLTYGYTF
V: TRBV19; J: TRBJ2-1; CDR3: CASSSGVGNEQFF
V: TRBV7-8; J: TRBJ1-1; CDR3: CASSPQPTGNTEAFF
V: TRBV19; J: TRBJ2-6; CDR3: CASRAADRGTTSGANVLTF
V: TRBV5-5; J: TRBJ1-1; CDR3: CASSPGRREDTEAFF
V: TRBV20-1; J: TRBJ1-1; CDR3: CSARTVGEAFF
V: TRBV7-2; J: TRBJ1-5; CDR3: CASSLEASGYNQPQHF
V: TRBV5-1; J: TRBJ1-5; CDR3: CASSLTGNQPQHF
V: TRBV6-5; J: TRBJ1-5; CDR3: CASSRQGGVEPQHF
V: TRBV19; J: TRBJ1-1; CDR3: CASSIVGGTEAFF
V: TRBV14; J: TRBJ1-4; CDR3: CASSQGANEKLFF
V: TRBV10-3; J: TRBJ1-2; CDR3: CAISESISFDAYGYTF
V: TRBV6-1; J: TRBJ2-5; CDR3: CASSEYRAVQETQYF
V: TRBV4-3; J: TRBJ2-3; CDR3: CASSQGNYPDTQYF
V: TRBV7-9; J: TRBJ2-7; CDR3: CASSPPTGRDEQYF
V: TRBV14; J: TRBJ1-2; CDR3: CASSQRGYTF
V: TRBV7-3; J: TRBJ2-1; CDR3: CASSLGPSSYNEQFF
V: TRBV5-1; J: TRBJ1-4; CDR3: CASRLAGLGTNEKLFF
V: TRBV6-5; J: TRBJ2-2; CDR3: CASSFGGAFRELFF
V: TRBV19; J: TRBJ1-1; CDR3: CATLDRGPMSTEAFF
V: TRBV27; J: TRBJ1-1; CDR3: CASSLTVNTEAFF
V: TRBV5-1; J: TRBJ1-1; CDR3: CASHIRDGTEAFF
V: TRBV6-5; J: TRBJ1-1; CDR3: CASSRQGTEAFF
V: TRBV6-6; J: TRBJ1-1; CDR3: CASFRGEMAEAFF
V: TRBV7-3; J: TRBJ2-7; CDR3: CASSLTFGSPYEQYF
V: TRBV29-1; J: TRBJ2-3; CDR3: CSVEPPGLYTDTQYF
V: TRBV19; J: TRBJ2-7; CDR3: CASSIAAGTASYEQYF
V: TRBV5-1; J: TRBJ2-7; CDR3: CASSLRLAGGGPYEQYF
V: TRBV6-5; J: TRBJ1-2; CDR3: CASSYLQGLYGYTF
V: TRBV6-6; J: TRBJ1-4; CDR3: CATGDRRNEKLFF
V: TRBV11-2; J: TRBJ2-5; CDR3: CASSLSGGRETQYF
V: TRBV7-2; J: TRBJ1-1; CDR3: CASSSTWGGATEAFF
V: TRBV15; J: TRBJ1-5; CDR3: CATDTEQPQHF
V: TRBV28; J: TRBJ2-7; CDR3: CASSYQGFYEQYF
V: TRBV19; J: TRBJ1-2; CDR3: CASSNGQGSISGYTF